This T cell receptor (beta chain) was captured in a study of regulatory T cells in long-lasting Graves disease. Study results and limitations: Favored usage of TRBV28, TRBJ1-2 and TRBJ2-5 was recorded in persistent disease. In persistent patients, shared public clonotypes (roughly 3,000) outnumbered those in new patients (approximately 940).

Assembly of TCR beta libraries relied on iRepertoire HTBI primers together with Arm-PCR of CDR3 regions. Each CDR3 protein is one row after TCRdb ran MiXCR on the multiplex PCR reads. The sample consists of 440,000 or so distinct CDR3 sequences, over 15% of them appearing once. The time point was: newly diagnosed GD, antithyroid drugs for less than 3 months. From PBMCs, RNA was extracted and then used to make the TCR library. Graves' disease diagnosis was established per American Thyroid Association guidelines. Patients were enrolled at an endocrinology department in Xi'an, China. Deletions cut 4 bases from V and 9 bases from J, with 16 bases between. Germline V CDR1 and CDR2: LNHDA, SQIVND (reference sequence). The CDR3 totals 14 residues. To note about this clonotype: Its specificity is unknown.

The sample was also reused in another study, on T cells in Graves' hyperthyroidism and ophthalmopathy.

The chain recombines TRBV19 with TRBJ1-5; possibly TRBD1 for D (6 bases). The source is a woman in her twenties or thirties with Graves disease. The sample consisted of peripheral blood mononuclear cells (PBMCs), taken at new diagnosis, from a patient treated with antithyroid drugs. CDR3 amino acids: CASSTTGPKPPQHF. The DNA for the CDR3 is TGTGCCAGTAGTACAACAGGGCCAAAGCCGCCCCAGCATTTT.